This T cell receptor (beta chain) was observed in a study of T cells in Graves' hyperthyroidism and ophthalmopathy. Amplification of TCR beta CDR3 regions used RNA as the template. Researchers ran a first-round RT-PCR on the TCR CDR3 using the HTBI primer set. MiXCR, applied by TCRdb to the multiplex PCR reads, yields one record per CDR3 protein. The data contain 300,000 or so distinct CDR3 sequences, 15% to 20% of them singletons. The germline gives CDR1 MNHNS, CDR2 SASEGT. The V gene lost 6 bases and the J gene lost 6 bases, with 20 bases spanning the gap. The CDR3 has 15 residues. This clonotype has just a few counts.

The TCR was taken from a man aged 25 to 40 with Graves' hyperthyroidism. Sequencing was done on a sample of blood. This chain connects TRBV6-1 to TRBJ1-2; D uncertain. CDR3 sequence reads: CASRVEVMSPNGYTF. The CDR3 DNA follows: TGTGCCAGCAGGGTAGAGGTTATGAGTCCGAATGGCTACACCTTC.